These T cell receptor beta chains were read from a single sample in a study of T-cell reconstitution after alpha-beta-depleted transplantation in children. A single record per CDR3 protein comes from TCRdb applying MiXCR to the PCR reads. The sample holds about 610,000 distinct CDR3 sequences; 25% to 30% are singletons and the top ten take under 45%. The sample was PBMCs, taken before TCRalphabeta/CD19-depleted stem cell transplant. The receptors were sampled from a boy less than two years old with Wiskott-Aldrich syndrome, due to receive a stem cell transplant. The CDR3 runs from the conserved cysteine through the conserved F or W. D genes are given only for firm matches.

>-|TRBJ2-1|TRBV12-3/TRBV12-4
CASSYVTQISSYNEQFF
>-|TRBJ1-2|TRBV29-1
CSVETYPSYGYTF
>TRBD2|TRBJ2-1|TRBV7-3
CASSAPGLGGGNEQFF
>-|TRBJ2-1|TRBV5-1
CASSLRISVDEQFF
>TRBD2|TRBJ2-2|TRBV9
CASSTRTSGKRISPTGELFF
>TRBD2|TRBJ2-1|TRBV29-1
CSVGLAGDDEQFF
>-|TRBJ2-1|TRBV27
CASSLGPYRGGEQFF
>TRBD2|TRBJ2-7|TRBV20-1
CSARTTASGSPEQYF
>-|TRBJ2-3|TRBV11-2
CASSFRDTSTDTQYF
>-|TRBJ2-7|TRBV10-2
CASSGGTAPYEQYF
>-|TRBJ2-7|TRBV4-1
CASSQVVAVEQYF
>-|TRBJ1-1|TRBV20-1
CSAREGASTEAFF
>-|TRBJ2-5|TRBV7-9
CASSPRTELQETQYF
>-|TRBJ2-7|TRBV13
CASSLSANEQYF
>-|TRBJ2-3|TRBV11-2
CASSLWPSTDTQYF
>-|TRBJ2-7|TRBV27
CASSLEGAPIYEQYF
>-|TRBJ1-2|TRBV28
CASSSPAGLGGYTF
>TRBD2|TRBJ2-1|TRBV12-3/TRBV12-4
CASRPLLILGGGNEQFF
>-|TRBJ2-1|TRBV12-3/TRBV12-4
CASSQTGGDYNEQFF
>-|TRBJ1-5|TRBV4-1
CASSQRLLGNQPQHF
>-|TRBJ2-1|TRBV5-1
CASTRGRENYNEQFF